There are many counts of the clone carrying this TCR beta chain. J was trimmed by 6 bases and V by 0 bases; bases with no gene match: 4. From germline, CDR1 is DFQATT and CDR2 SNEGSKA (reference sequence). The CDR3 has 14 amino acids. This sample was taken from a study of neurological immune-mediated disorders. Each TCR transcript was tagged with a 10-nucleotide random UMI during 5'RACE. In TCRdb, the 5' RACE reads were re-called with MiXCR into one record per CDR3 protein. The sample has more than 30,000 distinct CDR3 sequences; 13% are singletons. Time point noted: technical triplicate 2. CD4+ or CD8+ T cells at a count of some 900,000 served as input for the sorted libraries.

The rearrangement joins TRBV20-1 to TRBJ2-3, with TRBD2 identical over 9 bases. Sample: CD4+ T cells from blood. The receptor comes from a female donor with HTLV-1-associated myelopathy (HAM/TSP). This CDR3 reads CSARDRLADDTQYF. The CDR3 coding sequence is TGCAGTGCTAGAGATCGACTAGCGGACGATACGCAGTATTTT.